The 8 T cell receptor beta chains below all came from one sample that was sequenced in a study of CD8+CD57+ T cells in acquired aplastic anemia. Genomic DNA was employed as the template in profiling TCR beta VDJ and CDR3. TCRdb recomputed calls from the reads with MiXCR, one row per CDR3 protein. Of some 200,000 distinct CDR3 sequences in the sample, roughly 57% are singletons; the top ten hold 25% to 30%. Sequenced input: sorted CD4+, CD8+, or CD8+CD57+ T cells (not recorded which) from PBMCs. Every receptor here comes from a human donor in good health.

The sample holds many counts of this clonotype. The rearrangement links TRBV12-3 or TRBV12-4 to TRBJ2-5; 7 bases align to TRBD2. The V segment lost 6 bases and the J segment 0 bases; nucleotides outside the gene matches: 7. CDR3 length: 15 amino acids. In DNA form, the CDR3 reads TGTGCCAGCAGCCCGACACTAGCGAACCAAGAGACCCAGTACTTC. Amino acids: CASSPTLANQETQYF.

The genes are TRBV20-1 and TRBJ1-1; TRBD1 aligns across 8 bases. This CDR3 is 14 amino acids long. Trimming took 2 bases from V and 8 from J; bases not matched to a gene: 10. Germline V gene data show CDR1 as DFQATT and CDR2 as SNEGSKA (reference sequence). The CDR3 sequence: CSARTMTGAGEAFF. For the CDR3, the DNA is TGCAGTGCTAGAACCATGACAGGGGCAGGAGAAGCTTTCTTT.

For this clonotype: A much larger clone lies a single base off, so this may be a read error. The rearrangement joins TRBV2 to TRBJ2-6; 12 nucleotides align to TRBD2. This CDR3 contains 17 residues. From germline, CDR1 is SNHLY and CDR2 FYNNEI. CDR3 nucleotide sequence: TGTGCCACGGTACTAGCGGGGGGCTACTCTGGGGTCAACGTCCTGACTTTC. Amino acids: CATVLAGGYSGVNVLTF.

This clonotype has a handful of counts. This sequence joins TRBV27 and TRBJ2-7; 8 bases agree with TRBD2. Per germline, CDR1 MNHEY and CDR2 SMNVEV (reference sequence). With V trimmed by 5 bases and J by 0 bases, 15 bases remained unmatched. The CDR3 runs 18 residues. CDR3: CASSRDGAGGIDSYEQYF. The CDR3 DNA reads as TGTGCCAGCAGTCGAGACGGGGCGGGAGGTATCGACTCCTACGAGCAGTACTTC.

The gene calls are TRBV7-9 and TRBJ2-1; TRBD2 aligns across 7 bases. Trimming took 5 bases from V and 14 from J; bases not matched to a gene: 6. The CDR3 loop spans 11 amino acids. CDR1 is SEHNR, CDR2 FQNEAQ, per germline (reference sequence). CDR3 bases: TGTGCCAGCAGCCCAAGCGGGATGGAGTTCTTC. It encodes CASSPSGMEFF.

The CDR3 spells CASRRLAGDTGELFF. Here the CDR3 DNA reads TGCGCCAGCAGGCGTTTGGCGGGGGACACCGGGGAGCTGTTTTTT. This chain connects TRBV4-3 to TRBJ2-2; 7 bases are a match to TRBD2. Germline values: CDR1 LGHNA, CDR2 YSLEER. This CDR3 has 15 amino acids. Trimming at V came to 6 bases and at J to 3 bases, leaving 7 bases not matched to a gene.

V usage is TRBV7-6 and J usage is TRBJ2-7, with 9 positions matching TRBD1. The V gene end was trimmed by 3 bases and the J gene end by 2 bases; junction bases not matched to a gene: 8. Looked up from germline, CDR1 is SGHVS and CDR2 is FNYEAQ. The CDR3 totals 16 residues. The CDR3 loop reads CASSFSPGQGAYEQYF. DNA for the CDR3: TGTGCCAGCAGCTTCTCCCCGGGACAGGGTGCCTACGAGCAGTACTTC.

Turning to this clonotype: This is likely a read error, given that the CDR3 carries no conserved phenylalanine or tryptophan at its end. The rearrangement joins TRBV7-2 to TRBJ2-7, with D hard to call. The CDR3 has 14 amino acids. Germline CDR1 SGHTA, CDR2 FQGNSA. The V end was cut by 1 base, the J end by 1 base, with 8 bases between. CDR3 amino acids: CASSLGIRSYEQYS. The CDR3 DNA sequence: TGTGCCAGCAGCTTAGGTATCCGTTCCTACGAGCAGTACTCC.